A single sample gave rise to the 30 T cell receptor beta chains below, sequenced in a study of blood T cells in healthy people across ages. With a J-beta primer mix and a sample-barcoded 5' primer, a second PCR ran about 7 to 11 cycles. TCRdb redid the calling of the 5' RACE reads with MiXCR, one entry per CDR3 protein. The sample has about 800,000 distinct CDR3 sequences, 25% seen once. Another study also made use of these data, one on T cells of mothers and their children.

Source material: blood. Receptors were obtained from a boy aged 5 to 17 in good health.

This chain connects TRBV10-3 to TRBJ2-1, with 8 bases fitting TRBD1. The CDR3 runs 11 residues. Germline V gene sequence: CDR1 ENHRY, CDR2 SYGVKD. The J segment lost 7 bases and the V segment lost 8 bases, leaving 1 base of the junction unmatched. The CDR3 DNA follows: TGTGCCATCCAGGGGGCTAATGAGCAGTTCTTC. This translates into CAIQGANEQFF.

This sequence joins TRBV29-1 and TRBJ2-1, with TRBD1 identical over 12 bases. The DNA end is more similar to TRBJ2-7, so the J call may be wrong. The germline CDR1 and CDR2 sequences are SQVTM and ANQGSEA. The CDR3 spans 14 residues. The CDR3 loop reads CSVDVGQGAHEQYF. The CDR3, as DNA: TGCAGCGTTGATGTGGGACAGGGGGCACACGAGCAGTACTTC.

This clonotype was seen more than once but under ten times. The chain links TRBV11-1 to TRBJ2-1, with TRBD2 matching over 7 bases. The CDR3 runs 14 residues. Germline V gene lookup returns CDR1 SGHAT and CDR2 FQDESV (reference sequence). V shed 1 base and J 8 bases; nucleotides not matched to a gene: 5. The CDR3 nucleotides are TGTGCCAGCAGCTTAGGGGAGGGAGACTATGAGCAGTTCTTC. Protein product: CASSLGEGDYEQFF.

V gene TRBV5-1 combines with J gene TRBJ2-5; TRBD1 matches at 7 bases. The J segment lost 5 bases and the V segment lost 4 bases, leaving 8 bases of the junction unmatched. The CDR3 loop spans 14 amino acids. Germline assignment: CDR1 SGHRS and CDR2 YFSETQ. The CDR3 region has the DNA TGCGCCAGCAGCGAACCGACAGGGTCGGAGACCCAGTACTTC. This translates into CASSEPTGSETQYF.

This rearrangement joins TRBV6-2 or TRBV6-3 to TRBJ2-2, with TRBD1 matching over 10 bases. The V and J ends lost 5 bases and 4 bases, in that order; junction bases with no gene match: 4. Germline CDR1 reads MNHEY; CDR2 reads SVGEGT. CDR3 size: 15 residues. The CDR3 DNA sequence: TGTGCCAGCAGTGGCGGGACAGGGGTCACCGGGGAGCTGTTTTTT. Translation: CASSGGTGVTGELFF.

This clonotype was recorded a few times. The chain links TRBV25-1 to TRBJ1-4; 8 nucleotides align to TRBD1. The CDR3 is 16 residues long. CDR1 is MGHDK and CDR2 is SYGVNS in the germline V gene. V gave up 1 base and J gave up 7 bases; unmatched junction bases: 8. The CDR3 protein is CASSESSTGGAEKLFF. Written as DNA, the CDR3 is TGTGCCAGCAGTGAATCTAGTACAGGGGGAGCTGAAAAACTGTTTTTT. Drawing the rest from reference TRBV25-1 and TRBJ1-4, the complete variable domain is EADIYQTPRYLVIGTGKKITLECSQTMGHDKMYWYQQDPGMELHLIHYSYGVNSTEKGDLSSESTVSRIRTEHFPLTLESARPSHTSQYLCASSESSTGGAEKLFFGSGTQLSVL.

This clonotype was counted only a few times. The chain joins TRBV7-9 to TRBJ1-1, with D perhaps TRBD1 (5 bases). This CDR3 is built from 14 residues. V shed 1 base and J shed 7 bases, with 13 bases lying between them. The germline V gene encodes CDR1 SEHNR and CDR2 FQNEAQ (reference sequence). This chain's CDR3 is CASSLGHLGGEAFF. DNA for the CDR3: TGTGCCAGCAGCTTAGGACACCTTGGGGGTGAAGCTTTCTTT.

This chain uses TRBV4-3 with TRBJ2-5; tentative D call: TRBD1 (6 bases). CDR3 length equals 15 residues. Germline CDR1 LGHNA, CDR2 YSLEER. V was cut by 1 base and J by 2 bases, with 11 bases left in between. As DNA, the CDR3 is TGCGCCAGCAGCCAAGTCCACAGGGATCAAGAGACCCAGTACTTC. This gives the protein CASSQVHRDQETQYF.

This clonotype was counted between two and nine times. The genes are TRBV5-5 and TRBJ1-4; D uncertain. Trimming pared 0 bases from V and 4 bases from J, leaving 10 bases between. The CDR3 runs to 15 residues. Looked up from germline, CDR1 is SGHKS and CDR2 is YYEKEE (reference sequence). CDR3 in DNA: TGTGCCAGCAGCTTGGCCGATTGGGGTAATGAAAAACTGTTTTTT. This encodes CASSLADWGNEKLFF.

The chain is built from TRBV30 and TRBJ2-7; the D is unclear. Trimming took off 0 bases at V and 0 bases at J, with 12 bases between the two ends. Per germline, CDR1 GTSNPN and CDR2 SVGIG (reference sequence). The CDR3 totals 15 residues. The CDR3 DNA reads as TGTGCCTGGAGTGTCTTCCCCTCTTCCTCCTACGAGCAGTACTTC. Translating it yields CAWSVFPSSSYEQYF.

V and J are TRBV28 and TRBJ1-4; maybe TRBD1 (5 bases). The CDR3 is 13 residues long. Between the trimmed V and J ends, which lost 6 bases and 6 bases, there was a span of 11 bases. In germline, CDR1 is MDHEN, CDR2 SYDVKM. The CDR3 nucleotides read TGTGCCAGCAGACGGGACGGCGATGAAAAACTGTTTTTT. Amino acids: CASRRDGDEKLFF.

V gene TRBV2 combines with J gene TRBJ2-3; D is undetermined. The ends were cut back, 9 bases at V and 7 bases at J, with 11 bases in the middle. CDR1 is SNHLY, CDR2 FYNNEI, per germline. The length of the CDR3 is 11 residues. The CDR3 spells CASVGEYTQYF. The CDR3 coding sequence is TGTGCCAGTGTTGGGGAATATACGCAGTATTTT.

The rearrangement uses TRBV27 and TRBJ2-7; a possible D gene is TRBD2 (6 bases). V lost 0 bases, J lost 4 bases, and 19 bases lay in between. Germline V gene sequence: CDR1 MNHEY, CDR2 SMNVEV (reference sequence). The CDR3 runs to 17 residues. CDR3 in amino acids: CASSLSGGVAHVYEQYF. CDR3 in DNA: TGTGCCAGCAGTTTATCGGGCGGGGTAGCGCATGTTTACGAGCAGTACTTC.

J is TRBJ2-7 and V is TRBV12-3 or TRBV12-4, with D possibly matching TRBD2 (5 bases). Trimming removed 2 bases from V and 0 bases from J, with 11 bases in between. This CDR3 is 15 amino acids long. Here the CDR3 DNA reads TGTGCCAGCAGTTTATGGCGGGTCAGCTCCTACGAGCAGTACTTC. Translation: CASSLWRVSSYEQYF.

The chain carries TRBV29-1 and TRBJ2-7; 9 nucleotides align to TRBD1. The germline V gene encodes CDR1 SQVTM and CDR2 ANQGSEA. The CDR3 has 14 amino acids. V lost 3 bases, J lost 1 base, and 4 bases stayed unmatched. The DNA for the CDR3 is TGCAGCGTTGATCCCGGGACAGGGTCCTACGAGCAGTACTTC. It codes for CSVDPGTGSYEQYF.

In its sample, this clonotype was seen a few times. The chain has TRBV7-9 and TRBJ2-3; 9 positions match TRBD1. Germline V lookup: CDR1 SEHNR, CDR2 FQNEAQ (reference sequence). With V trimmed by 4 bases and J by 0 bases, 17 bases remained unmatched. The CDR3 is made up of 20 amino acids. CDR3 sequence: CASSSLIGTGIPHSTDTQYF. Here the CDR3 DNA reads TGTGCCAGCAGCTCACTCATCGGGACAGGGATCCCCCATAGCACAGATACGCAGTATTTT.

The J gene is TRBJ2-2, the V gene TRBV20-1, with unresolved D. Looked up from germline, CDR1 is DFQATT and CDR2 is SNEGSKA (reference sequence). The CDR3 is 14 residues long. Trimming shortened V by 2 bases and J by 1 base, and 8 bases separated the two germline ends. The CDR3 region has the DNA TGCAGTGCTAGATATAGGGAGAACACCGGGGAGCTGTTTTTT. Protein sequence: CSARYRENTGELFF.

For the CDR3, the DNA is TGCAGTGCTAGGCGGAGCGGGAGGCTGGAGACCCAGTACTTC. Translating it yields CSARRSGRLETQYF. The chain recombines TRBV20-1 with TRBJ2-5; 9 bases align to TRBD2. Trimming removed 3 bases from V and 5 bases from J; junction bases left unmatched: 7. Germline V CDR1 and CDR2: DFQATT, SNEGSKA (reference sequence). The CDR3 is made up of 14 amino acids.

The chain is built from TRBV20-1 and TRBJ1-5; tentative D call: TRBD1 (5 bases). This CDR3 region has 15 residues. Per the germline V gene, CDR1 is DFQATT and CDR2 is SNEGSKA (reference sequence). The germline V and J ends were trimmed by 1 base and 2 bases, with 12 bases remaining between them. As DNA, the CDR3 is TGCAGTGCTAGAGGGGGCGCTAGGGGCAATCAGCCCCAGCATTTT. Translated: CSARGGARGNQPQHF.

This clonotype was recorded many times. The V gene is TRBV3-1, the J gene TRBJ2-7, with TRBD1 as a possible D gene (6 bases). The CDR3 is 13 amino acids. Trimming stripped 3 bases from V and 3 bases from J, with 9 bases between. Germline lookup yields CDR1 LGHDT and CDR2 YNNKEL (reference sequence). The CDR3 DNA reads as TGTGCCAGCAGCCAGGTACAGGGCTACGAGCAGTACTTC. As protein: CASSQVQGYEQYF.

The sample holds a few counts of this clonotype. This rearrangement joins TRBV24-1 to TRBJ2-1; 8 bases match TRBD1. After removal of 4 bases from V and 5 bases from J, the junction contained 6 bases not matched to a gene. Germline CDR1 and CDR2: KGHDR and SFDVKD. The CDR3 spans 15 residues. CDR3 bases: TGTGCCACCAGTGACCCCTCGACAGGGGACAATGAGCAGTTCTTC. It translates to CATSDPSTGDNEQFF.

The genes are TRBV12-3 or TRBV12-4 and TRBJ2-5, with D perhaps TRBD1 or TRBD2 (5 bases each). This CDR3 is built from 15 residues. The V end lost 5 bases, the J end lost 5 bases, and 18 bases lay between the germline ends. The CDR3 region has the DNA TGTGCCAGCAGTCCTGGGACGACGACGATGGAGACCCAGTACTTC. It specifies CASSPGTTTMETQYF.

V and J are TRBV2 and TRBJ2-1; no definite D call. The end of the DNA is better explained by TRBJ2-7, so the J call may be wrong. The CDR3 spans 13 residues. Germline V gives CDR1 SNHLY, CDR2 FYNNEI. The CDR3 DNA follows: TGTGCCAGCAGTGTTACAGTCTTCTACGAGCAGTACTTC. Protein sequence: CASSVTVFYEQYF.

This clonotype has just a few counts. The chain couples TRBV11-2 to TRBJ1-3; D is unclear. The CDR3 runs to 16 residues. Trimming left V 1 base short and J 0 bases short, with 10 bases between. Looked up from germline, CDR1 is SGHAT and CDR2 is FQNNGV. CDR3 nucleotides: TGTGCCAGCAGCTTAGTGTGGTCGGGCTCTGGAAACACCATATATTTT. This translates into CASSLVWSGSGNTIYF.

The rearrangement uses TRBV5-5 and TRBJ2-7, with 8 positions matching TRBD1. Germline CDR1 reads SGHKS; CDR2 reads YYEKEE (reference sequence). The CDR3 is made up of 15 amino acids. Germline trimming cut 1 base from V and 4 bases from J; bases unmatched to any gene: 7. The CDR3 sequence: CASSLLGQGDYEQYF. CDR3 DNA sequence: TGTGCCAGCAGCTTGCTCGGACAGGGCGATTACGAGCAGTACTTC.

The J gene is TRBJ1-2, the V gene TRBV20-1; the match to TRBD1 covers 7 bases. Germline assignment: CDR1 DFQATT and CDR2 SNEGSKA (reference sequence). V shed 5 bases, J shed 2 bases, and the junction held 11 bases outside the gene matches. This CDR3 contains 15 residues. CDR3 DNA: TGCAGTGCTCGTGGACAGGCCACGACCAACTATGGCTACACCTTC. Translated, it gives CSARGQATTNYGYTF.

This clonotype has more than one count but fewer than ten. The chain recombines TRBV27 with TRBJ2-5; no definite D call. Looked up from germline, CDR1 is MNHEY and CDR2 is SMNVEV (reference sequence). V was cut by 3 bases and J by 2 bases, with 7 bases left in between. The CDR3 is 13 residues long. CDR3 amino acids: CASSFDFQETQYF. Here the CDR3 DNA reads TGTGCCAGCAGTTTCGATTTTCAAGAGACCCAGTACTTC.

This clonotype was observed a few times. The chain recombines TRBV27 with TRBJ2-1; D is perhaps TRBD1 or TRBD2 (5 bases each). This CDR3 is built from 12 residues. Trimming took off 7 bases at V and 7 bases at J, with 11 bases between the two ends. The germline V gene has CDR1 MNHEY and CDR2 SMNVEV (reference sequence). The chain's CDR3 is CASTGQYNEQFF. For the CDR3, the DNA is TGTGCCAGCACGGGGCAGTATAATGAGCAGTTCTTC.

This clonotype has a handful of counts. The rearrangement uses TRBV11-2 and TRBJ1-5; D not resolved. Germline values: CDR1 SGHAT, CDR2 FQNNGV. The CDR3 length is 13 residues. V was shortened by 0 bases and J by 7 bases, with 7 bases between the two germline ends. Here the CDR3 reads CASSLDQEQPQHF. CDR3 nucleotides: TGTGCCAGCAGCTTAGATCAGGAGCAGCCCCAGCATTTT.

This chain uses TRBV20-1 with TRBJ1-2; D unresolved. The CDR3 has 11 residues. V was pared by 4 bases and J by 1 base, with 4 bases between. Germline CDR1 reads DFQATT; CDR2 reads SNEGSKA (reference sequence). The CDR3 reads CSAKLNYGYTF. The CDR3 bases are TGCAGTGCTAAACTTAACTATGGCTACACCTTC.